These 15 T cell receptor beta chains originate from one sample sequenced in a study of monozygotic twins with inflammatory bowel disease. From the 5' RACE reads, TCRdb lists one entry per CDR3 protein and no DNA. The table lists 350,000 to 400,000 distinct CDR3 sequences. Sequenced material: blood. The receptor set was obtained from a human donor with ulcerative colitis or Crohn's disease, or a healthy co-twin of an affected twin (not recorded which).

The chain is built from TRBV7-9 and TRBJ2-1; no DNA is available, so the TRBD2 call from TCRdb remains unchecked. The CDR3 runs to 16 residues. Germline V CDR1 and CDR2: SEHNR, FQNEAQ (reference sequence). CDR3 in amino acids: CASSSTSGGLYNEQFF.

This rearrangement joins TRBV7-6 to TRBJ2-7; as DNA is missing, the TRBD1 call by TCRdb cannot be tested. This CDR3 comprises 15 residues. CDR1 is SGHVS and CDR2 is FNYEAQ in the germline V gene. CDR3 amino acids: CASSRDPGDAYEQYF.

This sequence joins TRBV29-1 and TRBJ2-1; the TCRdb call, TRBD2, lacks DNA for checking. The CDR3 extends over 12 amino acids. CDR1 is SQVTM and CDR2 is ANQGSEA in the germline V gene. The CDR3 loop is CSVGEEYNEQFF.

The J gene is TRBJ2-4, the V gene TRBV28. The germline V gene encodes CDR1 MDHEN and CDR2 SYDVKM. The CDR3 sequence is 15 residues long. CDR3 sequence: CASSLEGLAKNIQYF. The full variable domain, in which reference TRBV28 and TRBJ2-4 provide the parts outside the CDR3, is DVKVTQSSRYLVKRTGEKVFLECVQDMDHENMFWYRQDPGLGLRLIYFSYDVKMKEKGDIPEGYSVSREKKERFSLILESASTNQTSMYLCASSLEGLAKNIQYFGAGTRLSVL.

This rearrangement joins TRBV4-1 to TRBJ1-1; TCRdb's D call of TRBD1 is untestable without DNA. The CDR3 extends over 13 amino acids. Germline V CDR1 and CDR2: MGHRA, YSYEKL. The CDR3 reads CASSRDRVYEAFF.

The CDR3: CAISESTASSSYNEQFF. The chain recombines TRBV10-3 with TRBJ2-1. The CDR3 spans 17 residues. In germline, CDR1 is ENHRY, CDR2 SYGVKD.

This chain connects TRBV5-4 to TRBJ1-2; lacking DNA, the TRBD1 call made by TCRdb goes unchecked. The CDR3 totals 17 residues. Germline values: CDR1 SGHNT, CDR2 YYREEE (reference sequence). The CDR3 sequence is CASSLKAGGLWSYGYTF.

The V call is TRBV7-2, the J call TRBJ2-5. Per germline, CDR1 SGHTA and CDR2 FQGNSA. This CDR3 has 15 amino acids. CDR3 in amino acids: CASSLTQAIGETQYF.

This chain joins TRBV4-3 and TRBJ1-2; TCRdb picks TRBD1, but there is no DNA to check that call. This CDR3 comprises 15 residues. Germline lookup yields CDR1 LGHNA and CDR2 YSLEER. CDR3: CASSQAPAANYGYTF.

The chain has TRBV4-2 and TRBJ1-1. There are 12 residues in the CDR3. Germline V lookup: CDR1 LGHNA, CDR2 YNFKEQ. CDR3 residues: CASSQEPLRAFF.

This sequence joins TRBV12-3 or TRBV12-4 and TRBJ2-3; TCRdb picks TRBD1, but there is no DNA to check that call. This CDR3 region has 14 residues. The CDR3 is CASSLLGGADTQYF.

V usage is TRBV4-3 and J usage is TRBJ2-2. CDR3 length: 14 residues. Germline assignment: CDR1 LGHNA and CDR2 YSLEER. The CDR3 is CASSQGWDTGELFF.

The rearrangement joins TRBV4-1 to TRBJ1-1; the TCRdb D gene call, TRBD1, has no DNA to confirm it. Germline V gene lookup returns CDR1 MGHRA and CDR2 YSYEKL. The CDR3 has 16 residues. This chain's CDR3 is CASSRDSGLANTEAFF.

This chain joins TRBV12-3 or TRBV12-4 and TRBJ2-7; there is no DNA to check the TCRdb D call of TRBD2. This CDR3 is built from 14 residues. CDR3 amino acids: CASSFTPSTFEQYF.

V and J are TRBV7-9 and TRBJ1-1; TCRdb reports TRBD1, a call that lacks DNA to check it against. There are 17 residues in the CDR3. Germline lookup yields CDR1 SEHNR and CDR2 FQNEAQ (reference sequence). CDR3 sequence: CASSSPRDRSMNTEAFF.